This T cell receptor beta chain is drawn from a study of technical replicates of blood from several donors. Clones were read by immunoSEQ multiplex PCR, and TCRdb kept only the in-frame ones, dropping some. Here the sample spans over 60,000 clones, 93% being singletons. The CDR3 runs to 14 residues. The V end lost 1 base, the J end lost 4 bases, and 9 bases lay between the germline ends. Germline V gene sequence: CDR1 LNHDA, CDR2 SQIVND (reference sequence). The receptor's source is a human donor in good health. Sequenced: T cells isolated from PBMCs. V and J are TRBV19 and TRBJ2-3; D is possibly TRBD2 (6 bases). The CDR3 spells CASSIAGVADTQYF. The DNA of the CDR3 is TGTGCCAGTAGTATAGCGGGGGTGGCAGATACGCAGTATTTT.